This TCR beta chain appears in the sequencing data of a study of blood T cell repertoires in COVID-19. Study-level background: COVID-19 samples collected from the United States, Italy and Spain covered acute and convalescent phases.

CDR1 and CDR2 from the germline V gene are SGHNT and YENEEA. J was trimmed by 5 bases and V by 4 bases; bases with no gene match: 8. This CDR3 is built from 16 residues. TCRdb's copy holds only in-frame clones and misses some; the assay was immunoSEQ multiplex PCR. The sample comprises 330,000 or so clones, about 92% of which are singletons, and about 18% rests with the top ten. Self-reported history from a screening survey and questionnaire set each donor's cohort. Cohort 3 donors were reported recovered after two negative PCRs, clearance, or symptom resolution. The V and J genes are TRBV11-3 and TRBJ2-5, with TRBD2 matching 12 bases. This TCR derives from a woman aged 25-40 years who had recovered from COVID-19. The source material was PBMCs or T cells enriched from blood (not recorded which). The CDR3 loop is CASSSSGRAGVETQYF. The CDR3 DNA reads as TGTGCCAGCAGCTCTAGCGGGAGGGCCGGTGTGGAGACCCAGTACTTC.